The 18 T cell receptor beta chains below all came from one sample that was sequenced in a study of T-cell memory formation after mild COVID-19 listed by TCRdb under 2021. The library relied on 5' RACE. The sequencer listed for this sample is Illumina NovaSeq 6000. TCRdb trimmed public reads at Q25 via fastp, called clones via MiXCR and kept in-frame beta chains. Every entry covers one CDR3 protein and lists the most common genes and DNA from its rows. This sample lists about 260,000 distinct CDR3 sequences; 15% to 20% were detected once. The top ten constitute around 23% of the sample. Sequenced input: PBMCs or a T cell subset sorted from them (not recorded which). The receptor set was obtained from a man younger than 35 who had mild COVID-19 (a few samples of this study predate the infection). The sample titles of this study are shuffled in the database, so cell type and time point are left out; the donor was told from shared clones.

The chain carries TRBV20-1 and TRBJ2-1, with a weak D call TRBD2 (5 bases). CDR1 and CDR2 (germline): DFQATT, SNEGSKA (reference sequence). The CDR3 has 14 residues. V gave up 2 bases and J gave up 1 base, with 9 bases separating them. The CDR3, as DNA: TGCAGTGCTAGACCGGGGATGTCCTACAATGAGCAGTTCTTC. Translating it yields CSARPGMSYNEQFF.

This clonotype showed up just a few times. The rearrangement links TRBV7-9 to TRBJ2-1; D remains unclear. V lost 3 bases and J 8 bases, leaving 8 bases between the germline ends. Germline-derived CDR1 and CDR2 are SEHNR and FQNEAQ (reference sequence). This CDR3 has 12 residues. The chain's CDR3 is CASSLKFDEQFF. In nucleotides, the CDR3 is TGTGCCAGCAGCTTGAAGTTCGATGAGCAGTTCTTC.

This rearrangement joins TRBV2 to TRBJ1-5; 8 positions match TRBD1. Unmatched junction bases numbered 4, after V lost 2 bases and J lost 7 bases. Germline lookup yields CDR1 SNHLY and CDR2 FYNNEI. This CDR3 is built from 14 residues. Here the CDR3 reads CASSENRGEQPQHF. The CDR3 DNA follows: TGTGCCAGCAGTGAAAACAGGGGGGAACAGCCCCAGCATTTT.

This chain links TRBV7-3 with TRBJ1-1; D gene ambiguous. This CDR3 is built from 14 residues. V was pared by 0 bases and J by 3 bases, with 8 bases between. The germline CDR1 and CDR2 sequences are SGHTA and FQGTGA. The CDR3 loop reads CASSLTGSHTEAFF. CDR3 sequence (DNA): TGTGCCAGCAGCTTAACTGGCAGCCACACTGAAGCTTTCTTT.

In its sample, this clonotype was seen a few times. The chain recombines TRBV7-9 with TRBJ2-5; D not resolved. The CDR3 sequence is 15 residues long. V shed 5 bases and J shed 4 bases, with 17 bases lying between them. Per the germline V gene, CDR1 is SEHNR and CDR2 is FQNEAQ (reference sequence). CDR3 in DNA: TGTGCCAGCAGCCCTCGTTTCCCCGGTGGAGAGACCCAGTACTTC. Protein sequence: CASSPRFPGGETQYF. Combining the CDR3 with reference TRBV7-9 and TRBJ2-5 gives the whole variable domain DTGVSQNPRHKITKRGQNVTFRCDPISEHNRLYWYRQTLGQGPEFLTYFQNEAQLEKSRLLSDRFSAERPKGSFSTLEIQRTEQGDSAMYLCASSPRFPGGETQYFGPGTRLLVL.

The sample holds many counts of this clonotype. CDR3 in amino acids: CASSRNQETQYF. CDR3 nucleotide sequence: TGCGCCAGCAGTAGAAACCAAGAGACCCAGTACTTC. The chain joins TRBV5-1 to TRBJ2-5, with D unclear. Germline lookup yields CDR1 SGHRS and CDR2 YFSETQ. The CDR3 has 12 amino acids. The V end was cut by 5 bases, the J end by 0 bases, with 5 bases between.

This clonotype was observed a few times. V and J are TRBV27 and TRBJ1-5; D perhaps matches TRBD1 (6 bases). Trimming stripped 7 bases from V and 6 bases from J, with 16 bases between. The length of the CDR3 is 14 residues. Germline V gene lookup returns CDR1 MNHEY and CDR2 SMNVEV (reference sequence). The CDR3 DNA reads TGTGCCAGCAACCTTAGAGGGGGAGGTCAGCCCCAGCATTTT. This gives the protein CASNLRGGGQPQHF.

The V and J genes are TRBV6-5 and TRBJ1-6; perhaps TRBD1 as D (5 bases). Germline CDR1 MNHEY, CDR2 SVGAGI. The V end was cut by 8 bases, the J end by 1 base, with 9 bases between. This CDR3 region has 14 residues. In DNA, the CDR3 is TGTGCCAGCCACCGGGGGTCCTATAATTCACCCCTCCACTTT. Amino acids: CASHRGSYNSPLHF.

The sample holds a few counts of this clonotype. The chain uses TRBV12-3 or TRBV12-4 and TRBJ2-1, with 11 bases identical to TRBD2. The V and J ends lost 5 bases and 4 bases, in that order; junction bases with no gene match: 13. The CDR3 totals 18 residues. CDR3 in DNA: TGTGCCAGCAGTCCCGAGCCGAGACTAGCGGGGCCTTACAATGAGCAGTTCTTC. As protein: CASSPEPRLAGPYNEQFF.

This clonotype was seen more than once but under ten times. The chain carries TRBV5-1 and TRBJ1-2; D is uncertain. V was shortened by 2 bases and J by 6 bases, with 8 bases between the two germline ends. The CDR3 length is 12 residues. Germline lookup yields CDR1 SGHRS and CDR2 YFSETQ. CDR3 in amino acids: CASSFERDGYTF. In DNA form, the CDR3 reads TGCGCCAGCAGCTTTGAACGTGATGGCTACACCTTC.

The chain carries TRBV5-4 and TRBJ2-7; D is unresolved. Between the trimmed V and J ends, which lost 2 bases and 1 base, there was a span of 7 bases. CDR1 and CDR2 (germline): SGHNT, YYREEE (reference sequence). This CDR3 is 13 amino acids long. The CDR3, as DNA: TGTGCCAGCAGCTTCCCAGAGTCCTACGAGCAGTACTTC. This translates into CASSFPESYEQYF.

At least ten counts were recorded for this clonotype. V is TRBV7-9 and J is TRBJ2-7; no definite D call. V lost 5 bases and J lost 4, with 9 bases in between. The CDR3 extends over 12 amino acids. The germline gives CDR1 SEHNR, CDR2 FQNEAQ (reference sequence). CDR3 residues: CASSPDLYEQYF. The DNA for the CDR3 is TGTGCCAGCAGCCCCGATTTATACGAGCAGTACTTC.

The J gene is TRBJ1-1, the V gene TRBV7-3, with D unclear. Trimming removed 2 bases at V and 1 base at J, with 5 bases between. The CDR3 length is 13 residues. The germline CDR1 and CDR2 sequences are SGHTA and FQGTGA. The CDR3 coding sequence is TGTGCCAGCAGCTTACAGAAGAACACTGAAGCTTTCTTT. Its translation: CASSLQKNTEAFF.

This clonotype has more than one count but fewer than ten. CDR3 DNA sequence: TGTGCCAGCAGGAATCAGGGGGTGGGCTACAATGAGCAGTTCTTC. Its protein is CASRNQGVGYNEQFF. The chain joins TRBV27 to TRBJ2-1, with 7 bases matching TRBD1. The CDR3 covers 15 residues. Germline lookup yields CDR1 MNHEY and CDR2 SMNVEV (reference sequence). Trimming removed 6 bases from V and 3 bases from J; junction bases left unmatched: 8.

V is TRBV7-9 and J is TRBJ2-4, with a weak D call TRBD1 (6 bases). The germline V gene has CDR1 SEHNR and CDR2 FQNEAQ (reference sequence). V lost 7 bases, J lost 6 bases, and 19 bases lay in between. This CDR3 has 15 amino acids. CDR3 residues: CASITTLGAGNIQYF. The CDR3 DNA reads as TGTGCCAGCATCACAACCTTGGGGGCCGGAAACATTCAGTACTTC.

The rearrangement uses TRBV6-6 and TRBJ1-5, with D perhaps TRBD1 (5 bases). CDR1 is MNHNY and CDR2 is SVGAGI in the germline V gene (reference sequence). The CDR3 totals 12 residues. V shed 7 bases and J shed 7 bases, with 11 bases lying between them. As DNA, the CDR3 is TGTGCCAGCACCGAGGGGAGGCAGCCCCAGCATTTT. This sequence encodes CASTEGRQPQHF.

The V call is TRBV12-5, the J call TRBJ2-3; 7 bases line up with TRBD1. CDR1 is LGHNT, CDR2 FRNRAP, per germline. This CDR3 spans 15 amino acids. Germline trimming cut 0 bases from V and 4 bases from J; bases unmatched to any gene: 4. The CDR3 nucleotides read TGTGCTAGTGGTTTGGTACCGACAGGGTCAGATACGCAGTATTTT. Its translation: CASGLVPTGSDTQYF.

This clonotype was detected only a few times. The CDR3 DNA reads TGTGCCAGCAGCGTAGAGGGGACTGGAAACACCATATATTTT. It is translated as CASSVEGTGNTIYF. The rearrangement links TRBV9 to TRBJ1-3, with a weak D call TRBD1 (5 bases). The CDR3 extends over 14 amino acids. With 0 bases removed from V and 2 bases from J, the gap between germline ends came to 6 bases. Germline CDR1 reads SGDLS; CDR2 reads YYNGEE.